This T cell receptor beta chain was identified in a study of neoadjuvant anti-PD-1 for oral cavity cancer (TCRdb year 2021). In the study overall: Three to four biweekly doses of nivolumab at 3 mg/kg were mostly administered to patients before curative-intent surgical resection. A fourth nivolumab dose was given around day 43 to patients without progression, and definitive surgical resection was performed in those patients on days 50-56. Responders were defined as patients with complete response, partial response or stable disease by RECIST 1.1; non-responders were defined as patients with progression. There were more than 10 patients in the parent correlative cohort, and the response rate was around 30%. Overall results and qualifications from the work: TCR analyses included only a few patients per response group, and the authors called for larger cohorts for validation. Higher pretreatment blood Treg/Th17 ratios correlated with both higher pretreatment blood TCRbeta clonality and lower post-treatment tumor TCRbeta clonality. After neoadjuvant nivolumab, T cell clonality (Gini index) in PBMCs was significantly higher in non-responders than in responders.

For deep sequencing, PBMC libraries mostly used approximately 500 ng of input genomic DNA, with six replicates for each sample. The immunoSEQ hsTCRbeta kit was used to prepare TCRbeta libraries, following the manufacturer's instructions. The completed libraries were mixed into a single pool at 3 nM, then sequenced with an Illumina NovaSeq 6000 S4 flow cell. Concerning the study's data processing: Raw data preprocessing and quality control were performed with the immunoSEQ Analyzer. The analysis was limited to productive rearrangements, and each clonotype was defined by a unique CDR3 amino acid sequence. Repertoire clonality was estimated as the Gini-Simpson index, which was calculated using the R package tcR. Student's t test was used to compare Gini indices, while Pearson correlation assessed associations with tumor size change. In its TCRdb copy, this immuneACCESS table keeps in-frame sequences only and misses some clones. Where compared with another copy, unresolved V genes explain less than half of these, and the others have no known cause. V, J and clone size reflect that table, while D and trimming were determined from the DNA. The sample has fewer than 70,000 clones on record, approximately 79% of them singletons. Of the sample, around 2.6% falls within the top ten clones.

In regard to this clone: Its antigen is unknown. Base qualities were left out, and no much larger clone turns up one base away.

This specimen's time point label, interpreted: before neoadjuvant nivolumab. Patients were newly diagnosed with stage II-IVA oral cavity squamous cell carcinoma and had received no prior systemic or radiation treatment. The cohort consisted of patients with HPV-negative, locally advanced oral cavity squamous cell carcinoma. Peripheral blood mononuclear cells were analyzed directly, without maintenance or expansion in culture. The samples were obtained from a longitudinal correlative study of a single-arm phase II trial testing neoadjuvant nivolumab in oral cavity squamous cell carcinoma. Subject-matched pre- and post-treatment PBMCs and tumors from three responders and three non-responders underwent genomic DNA-based TCRbeta sequencing. Peripheral blood mononuclear cells were collected before nivolumab treatment and again after treatment, at the time of surgery. The Maxwell RSC DNA from Cells kit was used to extract genomic DNA from PBMCs.

This TCR derives from a person aged 40 to 85 with oral cavity squamous cell carcinoma. This specimen consisted of PBMCs, obtained before nivolumab (anti-PD-1) treatment.

CDR3 protein: CASRGSGRGAGELFF. The bases are TGTGCCAGCAGGGGTAGCGGGAGAGGGGCCGGGGAGCTGTTTTTT. The V and J genes are TRBV28 and TRBJ2-2, with 9 junctional bases fitting TRBD2. Including the terminal cysteine and phenylalanine, the CDR3 comprises 15 residues. Only the CDR3 portion is preserved as DNA: 45 bases, with reading frame beginning at the first base. Sequences MDHEN (CDR1) and SYDVKM (CDR2) are obtained from the germline V gene. Germline trimming: 6 bases from V, 6 bases from J; junction bases outside gene matches: 8.